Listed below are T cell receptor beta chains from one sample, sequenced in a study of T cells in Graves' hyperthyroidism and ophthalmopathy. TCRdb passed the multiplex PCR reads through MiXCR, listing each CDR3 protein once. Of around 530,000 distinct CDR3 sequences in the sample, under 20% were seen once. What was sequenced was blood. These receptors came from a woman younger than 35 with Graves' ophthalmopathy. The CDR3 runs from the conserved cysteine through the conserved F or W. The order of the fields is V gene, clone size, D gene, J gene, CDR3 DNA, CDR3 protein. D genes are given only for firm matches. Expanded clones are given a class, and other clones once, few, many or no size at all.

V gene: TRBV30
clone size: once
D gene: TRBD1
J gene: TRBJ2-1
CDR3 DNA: TGTGCCTGGAGTGGACAGGGACCGGGTGAGCAGTTCTTC
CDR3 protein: CAWSGQGPGEQFF

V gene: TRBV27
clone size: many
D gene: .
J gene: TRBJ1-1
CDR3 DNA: TGTGCCACCAAAGGGGGGGTGAACACTGAAGCTTTCTTT
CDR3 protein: CATKGGVNTEAFF

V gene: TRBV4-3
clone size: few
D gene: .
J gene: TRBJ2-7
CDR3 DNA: TGCGCCAGCAAAGTCGGGGGAACCTACGAGCAGTACTTC
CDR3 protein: CASKVGGTYEQYF

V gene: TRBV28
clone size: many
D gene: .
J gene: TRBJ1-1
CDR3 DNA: TGTGCCAGCAGTCTTTCTAGAGGGCCTGAGACTGAAGCTTTCTTT
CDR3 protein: CASSLSRGPETEAFF

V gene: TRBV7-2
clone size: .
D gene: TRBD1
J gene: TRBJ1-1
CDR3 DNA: TGTGCCAGCAGCTTCCCCCCGGCAGGGGGCACTGAAGCTTTCTTT
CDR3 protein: CASSFPPAGGTEAFF

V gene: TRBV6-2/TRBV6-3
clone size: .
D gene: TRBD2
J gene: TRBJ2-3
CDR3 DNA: TGTGCCAGCACCGGACTAGCCGCGGATACGCAGTATTTT
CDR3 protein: CASTGLAADTQYF

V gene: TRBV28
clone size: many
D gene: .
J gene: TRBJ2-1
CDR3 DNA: TGTGCCAGCAGTTCCGAAAACAACCGCCCCTCCTACAATGAGCAGTTCTTC
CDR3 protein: CASSSENNRPSYNEQFF

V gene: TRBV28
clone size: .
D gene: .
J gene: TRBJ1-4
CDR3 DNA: TGTGCCAGCACCACAAAGGTTGAAGGAAATGAAAAACTGTTTTTT
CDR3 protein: CASTTKVEGNEKLFF

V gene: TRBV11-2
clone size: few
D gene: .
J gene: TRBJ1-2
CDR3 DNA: TGTGCCAGCAGCCTTGACAGAGTTCCCTATGGCTACACCTTC
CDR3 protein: CASSLDRVPYGYTF

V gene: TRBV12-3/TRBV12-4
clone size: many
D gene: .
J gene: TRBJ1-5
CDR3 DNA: TGTGCCAGCAGCCTAAAGGAGGGGGGGGCGCCCCAGCATTTT
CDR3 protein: CASSLKEGGAPQHF

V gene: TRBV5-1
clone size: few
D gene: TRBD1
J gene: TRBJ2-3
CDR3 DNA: TGCGCCAGCAGCAAAACCGGGACAGGGGTGCCAGATACGCAGTATTTT
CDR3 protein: CASSKTGTGVPDTQYF

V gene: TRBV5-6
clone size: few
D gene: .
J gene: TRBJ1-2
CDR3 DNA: TGTGCCAGCAGCCGAGGCGTCGGCTACACCTTC
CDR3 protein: CASSRGVGYTF

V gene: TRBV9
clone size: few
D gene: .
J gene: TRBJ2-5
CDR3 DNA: TGTGCCAGCAGCGTAGAAAACAGTAAAGAGACCCAGTACTTC
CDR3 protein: CASSVENSKETQYF

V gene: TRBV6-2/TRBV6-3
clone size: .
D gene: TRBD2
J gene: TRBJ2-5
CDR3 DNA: TGTGCCAGCAGTCGACTAGCGGGGGTCCTCGGCCGGGAGACCCAGTACTTC
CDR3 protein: CASSRLAGVLGRETQYF